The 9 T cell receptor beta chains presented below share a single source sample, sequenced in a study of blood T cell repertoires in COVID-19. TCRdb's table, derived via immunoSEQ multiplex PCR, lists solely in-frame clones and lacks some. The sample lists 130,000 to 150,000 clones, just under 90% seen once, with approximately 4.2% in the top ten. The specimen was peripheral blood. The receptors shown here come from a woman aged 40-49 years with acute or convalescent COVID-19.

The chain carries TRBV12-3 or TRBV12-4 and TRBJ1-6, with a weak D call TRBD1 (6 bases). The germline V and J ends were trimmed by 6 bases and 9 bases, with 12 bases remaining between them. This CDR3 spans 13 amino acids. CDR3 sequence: CASSLGQFSPLHF. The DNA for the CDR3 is TGTGCCAGCAGCCTCGGACAGTTTTCACCCCTCCACTTT.

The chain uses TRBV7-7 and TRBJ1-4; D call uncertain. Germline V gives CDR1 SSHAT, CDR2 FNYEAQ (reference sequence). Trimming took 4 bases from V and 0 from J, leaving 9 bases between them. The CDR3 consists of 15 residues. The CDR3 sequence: CASSSSTATNEKLFF. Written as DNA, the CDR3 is TGTGCCAGCAGCTCCTCTACTGCAACTAATGAAAAACTGTTTTTT.

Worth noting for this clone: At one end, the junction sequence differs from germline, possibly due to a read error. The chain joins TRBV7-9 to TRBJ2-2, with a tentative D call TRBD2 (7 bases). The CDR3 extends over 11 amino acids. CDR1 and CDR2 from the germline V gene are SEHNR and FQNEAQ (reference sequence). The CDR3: CASSLVPGGLF. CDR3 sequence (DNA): TGTGCCAGCAGCTTAGTTCCGGGGGGCCTTTTT.

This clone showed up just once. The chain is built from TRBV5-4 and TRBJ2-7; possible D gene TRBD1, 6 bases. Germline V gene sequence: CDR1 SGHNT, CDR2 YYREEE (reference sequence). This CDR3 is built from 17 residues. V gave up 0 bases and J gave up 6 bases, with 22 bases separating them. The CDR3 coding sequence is TGTGCCAGCAGCTTGGCCGTCACACAGGGTGGGGCTGTCGAGCAGTACTTC. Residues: CASSLAVTQGGAVEQYF.

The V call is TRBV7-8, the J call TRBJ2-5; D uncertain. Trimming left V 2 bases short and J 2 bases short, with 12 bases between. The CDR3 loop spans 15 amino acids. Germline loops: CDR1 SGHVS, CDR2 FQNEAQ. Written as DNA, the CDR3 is TGTGCCAGCAGCTTACTTCGTGCCGCGCAAGAGACCCAGTACTTC. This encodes CASSLLRAAQETQYF.

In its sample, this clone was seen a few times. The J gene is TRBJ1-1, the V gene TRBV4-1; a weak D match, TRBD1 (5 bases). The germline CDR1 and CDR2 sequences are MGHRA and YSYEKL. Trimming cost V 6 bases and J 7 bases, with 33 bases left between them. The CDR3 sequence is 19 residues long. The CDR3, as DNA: TGCGCCAGCAGTGGGACTACGCAAACAAGAGTTCATGGATCCTATGAAGCTTTCTTT. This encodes CASSGTTQTRVHGSYEAFF.

The CDR3 bases are TGTGCCAGCAGCTTGGTGGGACTTACCTACGAGCAGTACTTC. Encoded protein: CASSLVGLTYEQYF. This chain joins TRBV5-8 and TRBJ2-7; the D gene is possibly TRBD2 (6 bases). CDR1 and CDR2 from the germline V gene are SGHTS and YDEGEE. CDR3 length: 14 residues. Trimming stripped 0 bases from V and 2 bases from J, with 9 bases between.

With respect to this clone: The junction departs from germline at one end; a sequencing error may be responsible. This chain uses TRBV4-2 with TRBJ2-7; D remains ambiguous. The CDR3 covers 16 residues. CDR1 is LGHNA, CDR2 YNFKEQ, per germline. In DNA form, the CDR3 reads TGTGCCAGCAGCCCAACCATTACCGCCCGCGTCCTAGGAACAAACTTC. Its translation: CASSPTITARVLGTNF.

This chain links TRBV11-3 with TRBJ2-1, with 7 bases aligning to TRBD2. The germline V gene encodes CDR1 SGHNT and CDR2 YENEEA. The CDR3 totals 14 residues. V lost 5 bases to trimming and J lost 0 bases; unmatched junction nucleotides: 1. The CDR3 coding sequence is TGTGCCAGCAGCCGCGGGAGCTCCTACAATGAGCAGTTCTTC. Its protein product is CASSRGSSYNEQFF.